One and the same sample provided the 30 T cell receptor beta chains below, sequenced in a study of human T cells and chemical hapten exposure (dated by TCRdb to about 2021). The receptor library was made with RACE. The sequencing machine was a NextSeq 500. TCRdb trimmed public reads at Q25 via fastp, called clones via MiXCR and kept in-frame beta chains. Records with the same CDR3 protein are collapsed into one entry carrying the most frequent genes and DNA. A total of roughly 120,000 distinct CDR3 sequences appear in this sample, approximately 15% of them only once. Of the sample, around 2.8% is held by the ten largest clones. Sample time point, as interpreted from the label and publication: pre-sensitization, week 0. The sample's treatment or condition label, decoded: therapeutic diphenylcyclopropenone sensitization with weekly scalp DPC. This sample comprised whole blood, obtained in connection with sensitization to the hapten diphenylcyclopropenone (DPC). The receptors originated from a woman aged 18 to 35 with alopecia areata. Some clones in this sample may be carry-over from other donors' samples.

The J gene is TRBJ2-7, the V gene TRBV7-9; a possible D gene is TRBD2 (7 bases). The CDR3 length is 14 residues. V was shortened by 5 bases and J by 4 bases, with 15 bases between the two germline ends. Germline V gene sequence: CDR1 SEHNR, CDR2 FQNEAQ (reference sequence). The CDR3 protein is CASSPAGAKYEQYF. CDR3 in DNA: TGTGCCAGCAGCCCCGCGGGGGCAAAGTACGAGCAGTACTTC.

CDR3 sequence: CASSLAGGRETQYF. The CDR3 coding sequence is TGTGCCAGCAGTTTGGCAGGGGGCCGTGAGACCCAGTACTTC. The chain joins TRBV27 to TRBJ2-5; 8 bases agree with TRBD1. Germline CDR1 and CDR2: MNHEY and SMNVEV (reference sequence). The CDR3 covers 14 residues. The ends lost 3 bases at V and 5 bases at J; junction bases unmatched: 5.

This clonotype has a handful of counts. This chain uses TRBV20-1 with TRBJ1-2, with no clear D. Looked up from germline, CDR1 is DFQATT and CDR2 is SNEGSKA (reference sequence). The CDR3 contains 11 residues. The V end was cut by 7 bases, the J end by 5 bases, with 11 bases between. The CDR3 reads CSGPVDYGYTF. The CDR3 DNA sequence: TGCAGTGGTCCGGTAGATTATGGCTACACCTTC.

The CDR3 DNA follows: TGTGCCACCAGTGATATTGGCAATGAGCAGTTCTTC. Its translation is CATSDIGNEQFF. The rearrangement links TRBV24-1 to TRBJ2-1; no reliable D call. CDR3 size: 12 residues. Germline CDR1 reads KGHDR; CDR2 reads SFDVKD. Trimming shortened V by 3 bases and J by 6 bases, and 5 bases separated the two germline ends.

The CDR3 is CAWSVRGVGELFF. CDR3 DNA: TGTGCCTGGAGTGTACGAGGCGTCGGGGAGCTGTTTTTT. The V gene is TRBV30, the J gene TRBJ2-2; D is ambiguous. Trimming cost V 0 bases and J 7 bases, with 9 bases left between them. Germline CDR1 and CDR2: GTSNPN and SVGIG (reference sequence). CDR3 size: 13 residues.

This clonotype was detected many times. This chain links TRBV6-2 or TRBV6-3 with TRBJ1-2; D remains ambiguous. There are 14 residues in the CDR3. V was shortened by 5 bases and J by 0 bases, with 10 bases between the two germline ends. Germline values: CDR1 MNHEY, CDR2 SVGEGT. The CDR3 protein is CASSETGTNYGYTF. As DNA, the CDR3 is TGTGCCAGCAGTGAGACCGGGACTAACTATGGCTACACCTTC.

This clonotype was detected only a few times. The rearrangement joins TRBV24-1 to TRBJ1-5; D gene ambiguous. This CDR3 is 14 amino acids long. Germline assignment: CDR1 KGHDR and CDR2 SFDVKD. Deletions cut 4 bases from V and 3 bases from J, with 9 bases between. The CDR3 coding sequence is TGTGCCACCAGTGACACCCAGGTCAATCAGCCCCAGCATTTT. It encodes CATSDTQVNQPQHF.

This clonotype has ten or more counts. This chain uses TRBV27 with TRBJ1-1, with 11 bases fitting TRBD1. The CDR3 covers 17 residues. Germline assignment: CDR1 MNHEY and CDR2 SMNVEV (reference sequence). After removal of 5 bases from V and 3 bases from J, the junction contained 11 bases not matched to a gene. The CDR3 region is CASSKGTGGMWDTEAFF. The CDR3 DNA reads as TGTGCCAGCAGTAAAGGGACAGGGGGAATGTGGGACACTGAAGCTTTCTTT.

This clonotype showed up many times. The chain is built from TRBV30 and TRBJ1-2; the match to TRBD1 covers 8 bases. V shed 2 bases, J shed 4 bases, and the junction held 6 bases outside the gene matches. The CDR3 runs to 14 residues. CDR1 is GTSNPN, CDR2 SVGIG, per germline (reference sequence). CDR3 nucleotide sequence: TGTGCCTGGAGTACGGACAGGGAAAGCTATGGCTACACCTTC. Encoded protein: CAWSTDRESYGYTF.

The rearrangement uses TRBV12-3 or TRBV12-4 and TRBJ2-5; TRBD2 agrees at 8 bases. This CDR3 has 15 residues. Trimming took 5 bases from V and 2 from J; bases not matched to a gene: 7. The CDR3 spells CASSPFSGAQETQYF. CDR3 sequence (DNA): TGTGCCAGCAGTCCCTTTAGCGGGGCACAAGAGACCCAGTACTTC.

This clonotype was seen many times. This chain uses TRBV19 with TRBJ1-6, with D perhaps TRBD1 (6 bases). Germline loops: CDR1 LNHDA, CDR2 SQIVND (reference sequence). V shed 2 bases and J shed 8 bases, with 16 bases lying between them. The CDR3 is 16 residues long. Written as DNA, the CDR3 is TGTGCCAGTAGTATACCCCCCCCAGGGGAGCATTCACCCCTCCACTTT. It encodes CASSIPPPGEHSPLHF.

The sample holds a few counts of this clonotype. The V gene is TRBV14, the J gene TRBJ2-1; no clear D. The CDR3 sequence is 13 residues long. The V and J ends lost 4 bases and 9 bases respectively, with 13 bases between them. Looked up from germline, CDR1 is SGHDN and CDR2 is FVKESK. The CDR3 here is CASSPKISFEQFF. CDR3 DNA: TGTGCCAGCAGCCCAAAGATTAGCTTTGAGCAGTTCTTC.

This clonotype has just a few counts. The chain employs TRBV4-3 and TRBJ1-2; possible D gene TRBD1, 6 bases. Deletions cut 4 bases from V and 7 bases from J, with 22 bases between. Looked up from germline, CDR1 is LGHNA and CDR2 is YSLEER. This CDR3 has 16 amino acids. CDR3 region: CASSPGPSGGQGGYTF. For the CDR3, the DNA is TGCGCCAGCAGCCCCGGGCCAAGCGGGGGGCAGGGTGGCTACACCTTC.

This clonotype was seen at least ten times. V is TRBV20-1 and J is TRBJ2-1; tentatively, D is TRBD1 or TRBD2 (5 bases each). This CDR3 is built from 16 residues. The V and J ends lost 2 bases and 4 bases respectively, with 18 bases between them. Germline V lookup: CDR1 DFQATT, CDR2 SNEGSKA (reference sequence). The CDR3 sequence is CSARRTHFEGYNEQFF. In nucleotides, the CDR3 is TGCAGTGCTAGACGGACACACTTTGAGGGGTACAATGAGCAGTTCTTC.

This clonotype has a handful of counts. The V and J genes are TRBV28 and TRBJ2-7; D is unclear. Trimming took 2 bases from V and 6 from J, leaving 14 bases between them. Germline values: CDR1 MDHEN, CDR2 SYDVKM. This CDR3 spans 14 amino acids. The CDR3 sequence is CASSLNHNSREQYF. DNA of the CDR3: TGTGCCAGCAGTTTAAACCACAATTCACGCGAGCAGTACTTC.

This clonotype was detected ten times or more. This rearrangement joins TRBV4-3 to TRBJ1-5; D is unclear. Germline CDR1 and CDR2: LGHNA and YSLEER. The CDR3 loop spans 14 amino acids. Trimming removed 5 bases from V and 3 bases from J, with 11 bases in between. The CDR3 here is CASSYTAINQPQHF. In DNA form, the CDR3 reads TGCGCCAGCAGCTATACAGCGATCAATCAGCCCCAGCATTTT.

Ten or more counts support this clonotype. The gene calls are TRBV7-9 and TRBJ1-4; weak D call: TRBD1 (5 bases). V lost 8 bases to trimming and J lost 4 bases, with 11 bases between them. This CDR3 spans 13 amino acids. The germline gives CDR1 SEHNR, CDR2 FQNEAQ (reference sequence). CDR3 sequence (DNA): TGTGCCAGCTGCCGGGACCGTAATGAAAAACTGTTTTTT. Translated, it gives CASCRDRNEKLFF.

This clonotype was detected a few times. The rearrangement joins TRBV20-1 to TRBJ2-1, with TRBD1 matching over 10 bases. Germline loops: CDR1 DFQATT, CDR2 SNEGSKA (reference sequence). V trimming: 2 bases; J trimming: 4 bases; junction bases outside the gene matches: 5. This CDR3 is built from 15 residues. The CDR3 nucleotides read TGCAGTGCTAGACCCCGGGACAGGGGATACAATGAGCAGTTCTTC. Amino acid sequence: CSARPRDRGYNEQFF.

The V and J genes are TRBV27 and TRBJ1-5; 8 bases match TRBD1. V dropped 5 bases and J dropped 2; count of bases not matched to a gene: 5. The germline gives CDR1 MNHEY, CDR2 SMNVEV (reference sequence). This CDR3 has 15 residues. This chain's CDR3 is CASSNQGAGNQPQHF. The CDR3 DNA reads TGTGCCAGCAGTAACCAGGGGGCTGGCAATCAGCCCCAGCATTTT.

In this sample, this clonotype turned up many times. The gene calls are TRBV11-2 and TRBJ2-1; 9 nucleotides agree with TRBD1. Trimming cost V 7 bases and J 3 bases; bases outside gene matches: 7. CDR3 length: 15 amino acids. Germline CDR1 and CDR2: SGHAT and FQNNGV. CDR3 sequence (DNA): TGTGCCAGCAACAAAGGGACAGGGTTCTACAATGAGCAGTTCTTC. Its protein is CASNKGTGFYNEQFF.

The V and J genes are TRBV19 and TRBJ2-3; 11 bases match TRBD2. CDR1 and CDR2 from the germline V gene are LNHDA and SQIVND (reference sequence). This CDR3 is built from 18 residues. Unmatched junction bases numbered 17, after V lost 9 bases and J lost 3 bases. The CDR3 here is CASSEGQILAGVTDTQYF. The DNA of the CDR3 is TGTGCCAGCAGTGAGGGTCAAATACTAGCGGGAGTTACAGATACGCAGTATTTT.

This clonotype has a count of ten or more. The chain employs TRBV20-1 and TRBJ1-1; 9 bases line up with TRBD1. The V and J ends lost 6 bases and 5 bases, in that order; junction bases with no gene match: 7. CDR3 length: 13 amino acids. Germline loops: CDR1 DFQATT, CDR2 SNEGSKA (reference sequence). The CDR3 region has the DNA TGCAGTGCCTCACGACAGGGGGGGACTGAAGCTTTCTTT. It codes for CSASRQGGTEAFF.

This clonotype was counted only a few times. V gene TRBV11-3 combines with J gene TRBJ2-5; TRBD2 is a possible D gene (7 bases). CDR1 and CDR2 from the germline V gene are SGHNT and YENEEA. The CDR3 covers 14 residues. The ends were cut back, 5 bases at V and 1 base at J, with 11 bases in the middle. CDR3 sequence reads: CASSHGGPQETQYF. In nucleotides, the CDR3 is TGTGCCAGCAGCCACGGGGGGCCCCAAGAGACCCAGTACTTC. Looking up the rest from reference TRBV11-3 and TRBJ2-5 gives the full variable domain: EAGVVQSPRYKIIEKKQPVAFWCNPISGHNTLYWYLQNLGQGPELLIRYENEEAVDDSQLPKDRFSAERLKGVDSTLKIQPAELGDSAVYLCASSHGGPQETQYFGPGTRLLVL.

This clonotype has just a few counts. The chain links TRBV5-4 to TRBJ2-6; D not resolved. The CDR3 runs 15 residues. Trimming took off 7 bases at V and 0 bases at J, with 11 bases between the two ends. Looked up from germline, CDR1 is SGHNT and CDR2 is YYREEE (reference sequence). The CDR3 coding sequence is TGTGCCAGCGGCATAACAGACTCTGGGGCCAACGTCCTGACTTTC. Amino acid sequence: CASGITDSGANVLTF. Looking up the rest from reference TRBV5-4 and TRBJ2-6 gives the full variable domain: ETGVTQSPTHLIKTRGQQVTLRCSSQSGHNTVSWYQQALGQGPQFIFQYYREEENGRGNFPPRFSGLQFPNYSSELNVNALELDDSALYLCASGITDSGANVLTFGAGSRLTVL.

V is TRBV11-3 and J is TRBJ2-3; the D gene is possibly TRBD2 (5 bases). Deletions cut 2 bases from V and 3 bases from J, with 12 bases between. Germline V CDR1 and CDR2: SGHNT, YENEEA. There are 15 residues in the CDR3. CDR3 in amino acids: CASSLRTGWTDTQYF. In DNA form, the CDR3 reads TGTGCCAGCAGCTTAAGGACTGGGTGGACAGATACGCAGTATTTT. The whole variable domain, remainder taken from reference TRBV11-3 and TRBJ2-3, is EAGVVQSPRYKIIEKKQPVAFWCNPISGHNTLYWYLQNLGQGPELLIRYENEEAVDDSQLPKDRFSAERLKGVDSTLKIQPAELGDSAVYLCASSLRTGWTDTQYFGPGTRLTVL.

Many counts were recorded for this clonotype. The gene calls are TRBV6-2 or TRBV6-3 and TRBJ2-7; 8 bases fit TRBD1. Per the germline V gene, CDR1 is MNHEY and CDR2 is SVGEGT. There are 15 residues in the CDR3. The junction had 10 bases not matched to a gene; V was cut back by 5 bases and J by 4 bases. The CDR3: CASSAGQGVTYEQYF. The CDR3 region has the DNA TGTGCCAGCAGTGCCGGACAGGGAGTAACGTACGAGCAGTACTTC.

This clonotype was found many times. CDR3 sequence: CASKPTLAGNTIYF. The CDR3 nucleotides are TGTGCCAGCAAACCGACTCTCGCTGGAAACACCATATATTTT. The rearrangement uses TRBV9 and TRBJ1-3; D unclear. V was clipped by 6 bases and J by 2 bases, with 12 bases between them. The CDR3 spans 14 residues. Germline CDR1 and CDR2: SGDLS and YYNGEE.

The chain joins TRBV7-3 to TRBJ2-2; D unresolved. The germline gives CDR1 SGHTA, CDR2 FQGTGA. The CDR3 is made up of 14 amino acids. Deletions cut 4 bases from V and 0 bases from J, with 6 bases between. CDR3 residues: CASSSYTNTGELFF. The CDR3 region has the DNA TGTGCCAGCAGCTCTTATACGAACACCGGGGAGCTGTTTTTT.

Many counts were recorded for this clonotype. The V gene is TRBV6-5, the J gene TRBJ2-3; 9 bases map to TRBD1. With 8 bases clipped from V and 11 bases from J, the junction kept 8 bases outside the gene matches. The CDR3 is 12 amino acids. Per germline, CDR1 MNHEY and CDR2 SVGAGI. CDR3 in DNA: TGTGCCAGCGGACCGGGACAGGGTAGGCAGTATTTT. It translates to CASGPGQGRQYF.

This clonotype was detected a few times. The chain couples TRBV6-6 to TRBJ1-4; D remains unclear. Germline lookup yields CDR1 MNHNY and CDR2 SVGAGI (reference sequence). This CDR3 region has 15 residues. V gave up 8 bases and J gave up 0 bases, with 13 bases separating them. CDR3 loop: CASRAPVATNEKLFF. The CDR3 nucleotides are TGTGCCAGCCGCGCTCCCGTTGCAACTAATGAAAAACTGTTTTTT.